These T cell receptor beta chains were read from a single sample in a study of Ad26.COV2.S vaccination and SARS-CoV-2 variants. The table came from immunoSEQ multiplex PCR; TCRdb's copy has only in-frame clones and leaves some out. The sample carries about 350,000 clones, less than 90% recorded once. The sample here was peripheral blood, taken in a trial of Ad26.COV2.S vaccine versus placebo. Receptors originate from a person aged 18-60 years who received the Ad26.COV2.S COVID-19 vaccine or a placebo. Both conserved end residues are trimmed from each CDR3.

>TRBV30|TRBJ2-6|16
AWRWGFFPNSGANVLT
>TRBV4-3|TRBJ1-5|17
ASSPAWSRGRLSWQPQH
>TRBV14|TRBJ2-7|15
ASSQDKRTEVDYEQY
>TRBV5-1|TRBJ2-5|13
ASSRQGTGVETQY
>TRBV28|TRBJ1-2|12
ASSYLTQVVGYT
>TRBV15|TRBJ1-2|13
ATSRATGVNYGYT
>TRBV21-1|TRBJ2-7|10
ASKGKGGGQY
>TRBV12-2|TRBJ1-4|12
ASRLGQGGEKLF
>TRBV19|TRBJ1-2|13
ASSPDGGPNYGYT
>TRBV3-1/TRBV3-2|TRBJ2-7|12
ASSQDWTTYEQY
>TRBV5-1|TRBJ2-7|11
ASSLKGIYEQY
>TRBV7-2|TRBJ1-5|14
ASSLSPGGLNQPQH
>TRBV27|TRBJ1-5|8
ATPGQPQH
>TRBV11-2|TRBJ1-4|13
ASSFGTGIREKLF
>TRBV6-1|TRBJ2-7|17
ASSDRLAGVPRSSLEQY
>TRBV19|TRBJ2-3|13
ASSSSAVRTDTQY
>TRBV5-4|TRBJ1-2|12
ASSLGGSNYGYT
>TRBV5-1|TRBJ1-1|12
ASIRDSLNTEAF
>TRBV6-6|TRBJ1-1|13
ASSPPGMGGTEAF
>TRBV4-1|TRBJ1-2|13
ASSPSTGINYGYT
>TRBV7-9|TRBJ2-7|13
ASSLRGTESYEQY
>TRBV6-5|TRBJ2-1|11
ASRKTGTNEQF
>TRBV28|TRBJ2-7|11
ASRSRLAYEQY
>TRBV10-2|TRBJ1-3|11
ASSGGSRNTIY
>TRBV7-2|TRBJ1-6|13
ASSLGTANNSPLH
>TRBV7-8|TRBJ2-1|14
ASSLGGTLAYNEQF
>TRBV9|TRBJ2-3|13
ASSPWGRGTDTQY
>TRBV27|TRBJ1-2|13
ASKQRGLANYGYT
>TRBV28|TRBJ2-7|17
ASSLSLVGTGGRGDEQY
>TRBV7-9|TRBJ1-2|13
ASSQTGGRDYGYT
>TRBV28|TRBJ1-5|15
ASSLSGSPYSNQPQH
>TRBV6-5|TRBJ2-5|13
ASSYSRPTQGTQY
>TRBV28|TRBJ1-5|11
ASSLGSDSTQH
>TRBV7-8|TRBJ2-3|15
ASSLGLAGTRADTQY
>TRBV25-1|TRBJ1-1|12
ASSASRDRPEAF